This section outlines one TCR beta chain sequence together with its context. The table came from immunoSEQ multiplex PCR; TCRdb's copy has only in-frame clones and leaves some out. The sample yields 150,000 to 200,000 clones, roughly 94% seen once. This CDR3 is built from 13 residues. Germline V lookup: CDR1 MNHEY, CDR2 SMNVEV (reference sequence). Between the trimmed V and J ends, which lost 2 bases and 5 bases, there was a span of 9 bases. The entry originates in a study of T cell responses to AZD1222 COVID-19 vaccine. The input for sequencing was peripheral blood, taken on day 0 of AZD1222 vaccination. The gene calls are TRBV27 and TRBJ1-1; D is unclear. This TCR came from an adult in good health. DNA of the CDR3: TGTGCCAGCAGTTTAGGGGTAGGAACTGAAGCTTTCTTT. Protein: CASSLGVGTEAFF.